A single sample gave rise to the 29 T cell receptor beta chains below, sequenced in a study of regulatory T cells in long-lasting Graves disease. iRepertoire HTBI primers and Arm-PCR of CDR3 regions built TCR beta libraries. TCRdb itself ran the multiplex PCR reads through MiXCR, one entry per CDR3 protein. The sample shows approximately 690,000 distinct CDR3 sequences, around 30% of them seen only once. This sample's time point: persistent/refractory GD, antithyroid drugs over 5 years with positive TRAb. RNA isolated from PBMCs was used to make the TCR library. The material sequenced was peripheral blood mononuclear cells (PBMCs), taken when the disease was refractory, from a patient treated with antithyroid drugs. The receptor source for this set is a female donor with Graves disease.

The sample holds one count of this clonotype. V and J are TRBV7-2 and TRBJ1-1; D unclear. The ends were cut back, 3 bases at V and 6 bases at J, with 14 bases in the middle. This CDR3 is built from 14 residues. Germline lookup yields CDR1 SGHTA and CDR2 FQGNSA. The CDR3 is CASSFSRIEAEAFF. DNA for the CDR3: TGTGCCAGCAGCTTTTCCAGGATAGAAGCTGAAGCTTTCTTT.

The chain carries TRBV6-1 and TRBJ2-3, with a possible D match to TRBD1 (6 bases). Germline-derived CDR1 and CDR2 are MNHNS and SASEGT. This CDR3 is 15 amino acids long. V dropped 7 bases and J dropped 3 bases, with 17 bases sitting between them. For the CDR3, the DNA is TGTGCCAGCACCATCGACTTAAGGGGGACAGATACGCAGTATTTT. Its protein product is CASTIDLRGTDTQYF.

This clonotype was detected a few times. V and J are TRBV7-9 and TRBJ1-1; 10 nucleotides line up with TRBD1. The trim removed 5 bases at V and 3 bases at J, leaving 9 bases unmatched. In germline, CDR1 is SEHNR, CDR2 FQNEAQ (reference sequence). This CDR3 is built from 16 residues. The CDR3 reads CASSRRQGAGDTEAFF. DNA of the CDR3: TGTGCCAGCAGCCGGAGACAGGGGGCGGGGGACACTGAAGCTTTCTTT.

J is TRBJ1-4 and V is TRBV12-3 or TRBV12-4; a possible D gene is TRBD1 (6 bases). The CDR3 spans 13 residues. V was pared by 5 bases and J by 9 bases, with 13 bases between. CDR3 protein: CASSPIQGKKLFF. The DNA for the CDR3 is TGTGCCAGCAGTCCGATACAGGGAAAAAAACTGTTTTTT.

This clonotype was detected ten times or more. The chain recombines TRBV11-2 with TRBJ1-1, with 9 bases matching TRBD1. The CDR3 runs 15 residues. Germline V gene lookup returns CDR1 SGHAT and CDR2 FQNNGV. V gave up 5 bases and J gave up 1 base; unmatched junction bases: 5. CDR3 DNA sequence: TGTGCCAGCAGCCCCCCGACAGGGGGGAACACTGAAGCTTTCTTT. Translated: CASSPPTGGNTEAFF.

This clonotype was seen many times. The chain uses TRBV11-2 and TRBJ2-5; D is perhaps TRBD2 (7 bases). CDR1 SGHAT and CDR2 FQNNGV come from the germline V gene. Trimming pared 3 bases from V and 5 bases from J, leaving 10 bases between. This CDR3 comprises 13 residues. The CDR3 bases are TGTGCCAGCAGCTTCGGGGGGCTGGAGACCCAGTACTTC. Amino acid sequence: CASSFGGLETQYF.

The chain uses TRBV19 and TRBJ2-7; 15 bases match TRBD2. Germline CDR1 LNHDA, CDR2 SQIVND (reference sequence). The V segment lost 3 bases and the J segment 4 bases; nucleotides outside the gene matches: 4. This CDR3 comprises 16 residues. In DNA form, the CDR3 reads TGTGCCAGTAGTATCGGACTAGCGGGAGGGCCGTACGAGCAGTACTTC. Translated: CASSIGLAGGPYEQYF. Full variable domain (remainder filled in from reference TRBV19 and TRBJ2-7): DGGITQSPKYLFRKEGQNVTLSCEQNLNHDAMYWYRQDPGQGLRLIYYSQIVNDFQKGDIAEGYSVSREKKESFPLTVTSAQKNPTAFYLCASSIGLAGGPYEQYFGPGTRLTVT.

This sequence joins TRBV9 and TRBJ2-4, with a possible D match to TRBD1 (6 bases). Looked up from germline, CDR1 is SGDLS and CDR2 is YYNGEE. V lost 3 bases to trimming and J lost 4 bases, with 14 bases between them. The CDR3 contains 15 residues. CDR3 in amino acids: CASSDGTTMKNIQYF. DNA of the CDR3: TGTGCCAGCAGCGATGGGACAACAATGAAAAACATTCAGTACTTC.

This clonotype turned up a few times. The chain links TRBV12-3 or TRBV12-4 to TRBJ2-3, with D perhaps assigned TRBD1 or TRBD2 (6 bases each). CDR3 length: 15 residues. V lost 6 bases and J 4 bases, leaving 17 bases between the germline ends. Written as DNA, the CDR3 is TGTGCCAGCAGGCTCGAGGGGGGAGTCTCAGATACGCAGTATTTT. Amino acid sequence: CASRLEGGVSDTQYF.

The J gene is TRBJ2-4, the V gene TRBV2; TRBD1 is a possible D gene (6 bases). The germline V gene encodes CDR1 SNHLY and CDR2 FYNNEI. The CDR3 sequence is 16 residues long. The V end was cut by 6 bases, the J end by 1 base, with 16 bases between. The CDR3 is CASRATGGWAKNIQYF. The CDR3 region has the DNA TGTGCCAGCAGGGCTACTGGGGGCTGGGCCAAAAACATTCAGTACTTC.

This clonotype was seen a few times. The gene calls are TRBV20-1 and TRBJ1-5; possibly TRBD1 for D (5 bases). The CDR3 sequence is 13 residues long. Trimming cost V 1 base and J 7 bases, with 11 bases left between them. Per the germline V gene, CDR1 is DFQATT and CDR2 is SNEGSKA (reference sequence). The CDR3 nucleotides are TGCAGTGCTAGAGGGGACGCTTACCAGCCCCAGCATTTT. This sequence encodes CSARGDAYQPQHF.

The table lists this clonotype with many counts. The J gene is TRBJ1-4, the V gene TRBV28; 7 nucleotides agree with TRBD1. The CDR3 covers 15 residues. Germline CDR1 is MDHEN and CDR2 is SYDVKM. The V gene end was trimmed by 6 bases and the J gene end by 2 bases; junction bases not matched to a gene: 6. The DNA of the CDR3 is TGTGCCAGCAGCTCCGGGACAGTCACTAATGAAAAACTGTTTTTT. It translates to CASSSGTVTNEKLFF.

This clonotype turned up a few times. This rearrangement joins TRBV27 to TRBJ2-1; D remains unclear. Germline V CDR1 and CDR2: MNHEY, SMNVEV (reference sequence). This CDR3 has 12 amino acids. Trimming removed 7 bases at V and 5 bases at J, with 9 bases between. CDR3 coding DNA: TGTGCCAGCACCCTTTCCCACAATGAGCAGTTCTTC. It codes for CASTLSHNEQFF.

The chain recombines TRBV5-1 with TRBJ2-7; tentatively, D is TRBD1 or TRBD2 (5 bases each). The CDR3 has 14 residues. Trimming left V 4 bases short and J 3 bases short, with 14 bases between. The V gene's germline CDR1 is SGHRS and CDR2 YFSETQ. As DNA, the CDR3 is TGCGCCAGCAGCCAGCCCGGGGACCTCTACGAGCAGTACTTC. It specifies CASSQPGDLYEQYF.

This clonotype was counted between two and nine times. The CDR3 reads CAWSVDEGGYGYTF. CDR3 nucleotide sequence: TGTGCCTGGAGTGTCGATGAGGGAGGTTATGGCTACACCTTC. The chain recombines TRBV30 with TRBJ1-2; D call uncertain. The CDR3 consists of 14 residues. Germline V CDR1 and CDR2: GTSNPN, SVGIG (reference sequence). V dropped 0 bases and J dropped 5 bases, with 13 bases sitting between them.

This clonotype was counted ten times or more. The V gene is TRBV6-5, the J gene TRBJ2-5, with 10 bases fitting TRBD1. Germline CDR1 is MNHEY and CDR2 is SVGAGI. V was clipped by 4 bases and J by 2 bases; unmatched bases: 4. The CDR3 totals 15 residues. The CDR3 DNA is TGTGCCAGCAGTTTTCGGACAGGGGGGCAAGAGACCCAGTACTTC. This translates into CASSFRTGGQETQYF.

The chain joins TRBV7-9 to TRBJ1-1; the D is unclear. CDR1 is SEHNR, CDR2 FQNEAQ, per germline (reference sequence). The V and J ends lost 7 bases and 1 base respectively, with 7 bases between them. This CDR3 has 12 amino acids. This chain's CDR3 is CASTTANTEAFF. The CDR3 DNA reads as TGTGCCAGCACCACAGCGAACACTGAAGCTTTCTTT.

This clonotype was observed a few times. The CDR3 region is CASSQGWLIGYTF. The CDR3 DNA follows: TGTGCCAGCAGCCAAGGGTGGCTAATCGGCTACACCTTC. V and J are TRBV3-1 and TRBJ1-2; D remains ambiguous. Germline CDR1 is LGHDT and CDR2 is YNNKEL (reference sequence). Trimming left V 1 base short and J 8 bases short, with 11 bases between. This CDR3 region has 13 residues.

The V and J genes are TRBV19 and TRBJ1-4; the match to TRBD1 covers 11 bases. Trimming at V came to 10 bases and at J to 8 bases, leaving 12 bases not matched to a gene. The germline CDR1 and CDR2 sequences are LNHDA and SQIVND (reference sequence). The length of the CDR3 is 15 residues. Here the CDR3 reads CATRDRGSPGEKLFF. As DNA, the CDR3 is TGTGCCACCCGGGACAGGGGGTCCCCAGGGGAAAAACTGTTTTTT.

This clonotype was picked up a small number of times. The chain joins TRBV3-1 to TRBJ1-4; 11 positions agree with TRBD1. Trimming took 4 bases from V and 1 from J; bases not matched to a gene: 2. There are 16 residues in the CDR3. CDR1 and CDR2 from the germline V gene are LGHDT and YNNKEL (reference sequence). As DNA, the CDR3 is TGTGCCAGCAGCCGGACAGGGGGCGGAACTAATGAAAAACTGTTTTTT. Its translation is CASSRTGGGTNEKLFF. Full variable domain (remainder filled in from reference TRBV3-1 and TRBJ1-4): DTAVSQTPKYLVTQMGNDKSIKCEQNLGHDTMYWYKQDSKKFLKIMFSYNNKELIINETVPNRFSPKSPDKAHLNLHINSLELGDSAVYFCASSRTGGGTNEKLFFGSGTQLSVL.

The rearrangement joins TRBV6-1 to TRBJ1-4; TRBD1 matches 7 bases. Trimming cost V 6 bases and J 6 bases; bases outside gene matches: 10. This CDR3 comprises 15 residues. Germline V CDR1 and CDR2: MNHNS, SASEGT. CDR3 residues: CASRRGEGADEKLFF. The CDR3 nucleotides read TGTGCCAGCAGGAGGGGGGAGGGGGCGGATGAAAAACTGTTTTTT.

This clonotype was seen at least ten times. The V gene is TRBV6-2 or TRBV6-3, the J gene TRBJ1-6; D not certain. Trimming stripped 6 bases from V and 0 bases from J, with 12 bases between. The length of the CDR3 is 16 residues. Germline CDR1 and CDR2: MNHEY and SVGEGT. CDR3 residues: CASRNSASSYNSPLHF. In DNA form, the CDR3 reads TGTGCCAGCAGGAACTCGGCCAGCTCCTATAATTCACCCCTCCACTTT.

Only a few counts were recorded for this clonotype. The rearrangement uses TRBV6-5 and TRBJ2-2; D is ambiguous. Germline V gene lookup returns CDR1 MNHEY and CDR2 SVGAGI. The V end was cut by 0 bases, the J end by 4 bases, with 6 bases between. The CDR3 length is 14 residues. The CDR3 DNA reads as TGTGCCAGCAGTTACTCGCCTGGCACCGGGGAGCTGTTTTTT. It encodes CASSYSPGTGELFF.

At least ten counts were recorded for this clonotype. The chain couples TRBV3-1 to TRBJ2-5; D is possibly TRBD1 (5 bases). The CDR3 has 14 amino acids. Trimming removed 8 bases at V and 1 base at J, with 14 bases between. In germline, CDR1 is LGHDT, CDR2 YNNKEL (reference sequence). DNA of the CDR3: TGTGCCAGCTCACCCAGACAGCTCCAAGAGACCCAGTACTTC. Amino acids: CASSPRQLQETQYF.

This clonotype was seen only a few times. The chain is built from TRBV20-1 and TRBJ2-7; D is unclear. V was trimmed by 3 bases and J by 3 bases, leaving 12 bases between them. In germline, CDR1 is DFQATT, CDR2 SNEGSKA (reference sequence). CDR3 length: 13 amino acids. Here the CDR3 reads CSASGSGYYEQYF. DNA of the CDR3: TGCAGTGCTAGTGGGTCGGGTTACTACGAGCAGTACTTC.

The table lists this clonotype with many counts. This chain links TRBV6-5 with TRBJ2-5; 8 nucleotides match TRBD2. The length of the CDR3 is 17 residues. The V and J ends lost 0 bases and 5 bases, in that order; junction bases with no gene match: 11. Germline assignment: CDR1 MNHEY and CDR2 SVGAGI. This chain's CDR3 is CASSYSSDGRAGETQYF. In DNA, the CDR3 is TGTGCCAGCAGTTACTCCTCTGACGGGAGGGCGGGTGAGACCCAGTACTTC.

The table lists this clonotype with a few counts. The chain is built from TRBV7-9 and TRBJ1-1; the match to TRBD1 covers 8 bases. The CDR3 contains 15 residues. V lost 3 bases to trimming and J lost 3 bases; unmatched junction nucleotides: 6. The germline V gene has CDR1 SEHNR and CDR2 FQNEAQ (reference sequence). CDR3 in amino acids: CASSLGQGADTEAFF. DNA of the CDR3: TGTGCCAGCAGCTTGGGTCAGGGGGCGGACACTGAAGCTTTCTTT.

V is TRBV20-1 and J is TRBJ1-5; 10 positions match TRBD1. Unmatched junction bases numbered 5, after V lost 3 bases and J lost 6 bases. Germline V gene sequence: CDR1 DFQATT, CDR2 SNEGSKA (reference sequence). CDR3 length: 14 residues. For the CDR3, the DNA is TGCAGTGCTAGCCGGGACAGGGGAACTCAGCCCCAGCATTTT. It encodes CSASRDRGTQPQHF.

This clonotype was seen repeatedly, ten times or more. This chain joins TRBV12-3 or TRBV12-4 and TRBJ2-5, with 12 bases lining up with TRBD2. J lost 5 bases, V lost 2 bases, and 15 bases had no gene match. This CDR3 spans 19 amino acids. DNA for the CDR3: TGTGCCAGCAGTTTAATCCCCCTAGCGGGAGGGCCGTCGGATGAGACCCAGTACTTC. Protein: CASSLIPLAGGPSDETQYF.